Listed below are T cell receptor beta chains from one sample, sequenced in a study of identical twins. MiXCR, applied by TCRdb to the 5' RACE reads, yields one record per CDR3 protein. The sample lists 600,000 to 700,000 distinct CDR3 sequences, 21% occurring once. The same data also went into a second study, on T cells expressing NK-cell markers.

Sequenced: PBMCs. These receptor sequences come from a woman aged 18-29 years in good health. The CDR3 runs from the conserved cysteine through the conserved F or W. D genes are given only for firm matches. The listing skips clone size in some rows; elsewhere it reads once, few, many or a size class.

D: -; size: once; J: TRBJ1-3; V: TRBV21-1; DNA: TGTGCCAGCAGGGGTTTTCGGGACACCATATATTTT; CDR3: CASRGFRDTIYF
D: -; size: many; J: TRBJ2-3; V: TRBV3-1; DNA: TGTGCCAGCAGCCAAGACCCCCGGGTGGCAGATACGCAGTATTTT; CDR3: CASSQDPRVADTQYF
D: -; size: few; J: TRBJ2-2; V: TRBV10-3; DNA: TGTGCCATCAGTGGTCCTGAGGTCACGACCGACACCGGGGAGCTGTTTTTT; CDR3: CAISGPEVTTDTGELFF
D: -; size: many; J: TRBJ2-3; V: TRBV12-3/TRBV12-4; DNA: TGTGCCAGCAGCCTACAGGGAACGCAGTATTTT; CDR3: CASSLQGTQYF
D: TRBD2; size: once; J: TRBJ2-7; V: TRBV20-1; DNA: TGCAGTGCCACGACTAGCGGGGCCTACGAGCAGTACTTC; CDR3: CSATTSGAYEQYF
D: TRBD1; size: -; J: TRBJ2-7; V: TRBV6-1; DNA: TGTGCCAGCCAAACCACAGGGGGCTTTGGGTACGAGCAGTACTTC; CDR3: CASQTTGGFGYEQYF
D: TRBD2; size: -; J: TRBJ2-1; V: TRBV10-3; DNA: TGTGCCATCAGCGCCGGGACTAGCGCCAATGAGCAGTTCTTC; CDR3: CAISAGTSANEQFF
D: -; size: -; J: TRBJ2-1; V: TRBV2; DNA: TGTGCCAGCATGGGGCTTACCCCTGGCTATGAGCAGTTCTTC; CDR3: CASMGLTPGYEQFF
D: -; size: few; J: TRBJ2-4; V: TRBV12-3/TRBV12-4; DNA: TGTGCCAGCAGTCCAGAAGGTACTGGGGCCGGGGCCAAAAACATTCAGTACTTC; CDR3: CASSPEGTGAGAKNIQYF
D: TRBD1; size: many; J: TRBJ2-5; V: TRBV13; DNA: TGTGCCAGCAGCTTAAGAACAGGGGGCCGGGAGACCCAGTACTTC; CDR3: CASSLRTGGRETQYF
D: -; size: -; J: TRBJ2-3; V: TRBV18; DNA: TGTGCCAGCTCAAGACTGCAAACTTCCACAGATACGCAGTATTTT; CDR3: CASSRLQTSTDTQYF
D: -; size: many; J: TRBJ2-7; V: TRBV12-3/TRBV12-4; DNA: TGTGCCAGCAGTTTAGGCAGACAATACGAGCAGTACTTC; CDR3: CASSLGRQYEQYF
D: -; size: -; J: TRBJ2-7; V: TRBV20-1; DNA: TGCAGTGCCCAGGCCCGTGGGCCCTACGAGCAGTACTTC; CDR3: CSAQARGPYEQYF
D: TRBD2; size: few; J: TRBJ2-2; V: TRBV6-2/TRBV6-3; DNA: TGTGCCAGCAGTTACCAACCCGGGACTACCTCCCCCGGGGAGCTGTTTTTT; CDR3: CASSYQPGTTSPGELFF
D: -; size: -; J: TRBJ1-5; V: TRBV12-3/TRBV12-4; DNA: TGTGCCAGCAGTTCCTCTACGGGGATTAAGCCCCAGCATTTT; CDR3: CASSSSTGIKPQHF
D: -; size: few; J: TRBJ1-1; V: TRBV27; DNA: TGTGCCAGCAGTTTATCGATCGGTCTTCGGGGGTACACTGAAGCTTTCTTT; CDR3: CASSLSIGLRGYTEAFF
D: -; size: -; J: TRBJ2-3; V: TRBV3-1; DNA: TGTGCCTGCAGCCAATTAGCGAGCGGGCCGGGACCAGTCACAGATACGCAGTATTTT; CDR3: CACSQLASGPGPVTDTQYF
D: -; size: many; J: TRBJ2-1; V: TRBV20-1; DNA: TGCAGTTCCAGAGACTGGACCAATGAGCAGTTCTTC; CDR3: CSSRDWTNEQFF
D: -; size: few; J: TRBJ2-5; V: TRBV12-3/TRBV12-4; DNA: TGTGCCAGCAGGGAGGGGGAGTGGTGGAAAGAGACCCAGTACTTC; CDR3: CASREGEWWKETQYF
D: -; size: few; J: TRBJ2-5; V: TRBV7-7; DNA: TGTGCCAGCAGCTCAAGACGGACCCAAGAGACCCAGTACTTC; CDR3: CASSSRRTQETQYF
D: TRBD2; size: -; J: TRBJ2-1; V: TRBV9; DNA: TGTGCCAGCAGCGTAACGAGCGGGAGCACCTACAATGAGCAGTTCTTC; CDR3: CASSVTSGSTYNEQFF
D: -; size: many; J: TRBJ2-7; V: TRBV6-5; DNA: TGTGCCAGCAGTTACAGGGAGGACTACGAGCAGTACTTC; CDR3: CASSYREDYEQYF
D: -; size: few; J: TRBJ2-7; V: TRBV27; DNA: TGTGCCAGCAGTCACCCAGACACCCTAGAGCAGTACTTC; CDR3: CASSHPDTLEQYF
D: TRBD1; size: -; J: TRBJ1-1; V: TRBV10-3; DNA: TGTGCCATCAGGGGGACAGGGAGTAACACTGAAGCTTTCTTT; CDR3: CAIRGTGSNTEAFF
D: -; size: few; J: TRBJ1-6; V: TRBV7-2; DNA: TGTGCCAGCAGCTTAGCGGGGGCTTGGGATTCACCCCTCCACTTT; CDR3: CASSLAGAWDSPLHF
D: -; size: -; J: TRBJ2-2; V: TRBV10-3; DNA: TGTGCCATCGGAAAGGGTAGTGGGGAGCTGTTTTTT; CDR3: CAIGKGSGELFF
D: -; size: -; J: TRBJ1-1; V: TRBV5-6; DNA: TGTGCCAGCAGCTTGGGACTAAGGGACATTCTCTCTGAAGCTTTCTTT; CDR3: CASSLGLRDILSEAFF
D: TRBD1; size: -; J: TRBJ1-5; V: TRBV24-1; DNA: TGTGCCACCAGTGCCGGGGGACAGGGCAATCAGCCCCAGCATTTT; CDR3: CATSAGGQGNQPQHF